The 8 T cell receptor beta chains below all came from one sample that was sequenced in a study of blood T cell repertoires in COVID-19 (dated by TCRdb to between 2020 and 2021). Library preparation was by the immunoSEQ multiplex PCR assay. Imported from immuneACCESS, the table was reduced by TCRdb to in-frame sequences with V and J called. These copies leave out some clones; in studies compared against another copy, an unresolved V gene accounts for under half, and the cause of the remainder is not known. Across this sample there are approximately 300,000 clones, with 75% to 95% seen only once. Nearly 7% of the sample belongs to the ten largest clones. The sequencing input was peripheral blood. The receptor set was obtained from a woman aged 25 to 39 with COVID-19, enrolled during active disease.

A word on this clone: Other DNA sequences in this specimen translate into the identical CDR3. V and J are TRBV27 and TRBJ1-6, with TRBD1 as a possible D gene (6 bases). The CDR3 totals 14 residues. Trimming left V 6 bases short and J 4 bases short, with 10 bases between. Looked up from germline, CDR1 is MNHEY and CDR2 is SMNVEV (reference sequence). The CDR3 nucleotides are TGTGCCAGCAGCCCAAGGGGGTATAATTCACCCCTCCACTTT. Translation gives CASSPRGYNSPLHF.

In its sample, this clone was seen once. One end of the junction is discordant with germline, which a read error may explain. The chain recombines TRBV18 with TRBJ2-7; 10 bases are shared with TRBD1. Germline V gene sequence: CDR1 KGHSH, CDR2 LQKENI. This CDR3 has 15 residues. The CDR3 DNA reads TGTGCCAGCTCACCAGGGACAGGGGTCTCCAACGAGCAGTACTTC. The encoded protein is CASSPGTGVSNEQYF.

This chain uses TRBV7-8 with TRBJ1-1, with D unresolved. Trimming shortened V by 5 bases and J by 4 bases, and 17 bases separated the two germline ends. CDR3 size: 15 residues. CDR1 SGHVS and CDR2 FQNEAQ come from the germline V gene. The CDR3 reads CASSQRTTRFTEAFF. As DNA, the CDR3 is TGTGCCAGCAGCCAGAGAACAACGAGGTTCACTGAAGCTTTCTTT. Combining the CDR3 with reference TRBV7-8 and TRBJ1-1 gives the whole variable domain GAGVSQSPRYKVAKRGQDVALRCDPISGHVSLFWYQQALGQGPEFLTYFQNEAQLDKSGLPSDRFFAERPEGSVSTLKIQRTQQEDSAVYLCASSQRTTRFTEAFFGQGTRLTVV.

The chain combines TRBV29-1 with TRBJ2-1; 7 positions agree with TRBD2. CDR1 and CDR2 (germline): SQVTM, ANQGSEA. The CDR3 sequence is 14 residues long. V dropped 3 bases and J dropped 6; count of bases not matched to a gene: 8. CDR3 region: CSVEGLADFNEQFF. The DNA of the CDR3 is TGCAGCGTTGAGGGCCTAGCGGACTTCAATGAGCAGTTCTTC.

J is TRBJ2-7 and V is TRBV27, with 7 bases fitting TRBD1. Looked up from germline, CDR1 is MNHEY and CDR2 is SMNVEV (reference sequence). The CDR3 is 16 residues long. Trimming cost V 4 bases and J 0 bases; bases outside gene matches: 9. The CDR3 reads CASSYLWDSNSYEQYF. The CDR3 nucleotides read TGTGCCAGCAGTTACTTGTGGGACAGTAACTCCTACGAGCAGTACTTC.

The V call is TRBV19, the J call TRBJ2-1; tentative D call: TRBD2 (5 bases). V was shortened by 0 bases and J by 7 bases, with 7 bases between the two germline ends. Germline V CDR1 and CDR2: LNHDA, SQIVND (reference sequence). There are 13 residues in the CDR3. The CDR3 DNA reads TGTGCCAGTAGTATAGAGAGAGGGAATGAGCAGTTCTTC. Translation gives CASSIERGNEQFF.

This clone was detected only once. The J gene is TRBJ2-7, the V gene TRBV23-1; D is unclear. TRBV23-1 is an open reading frame, and its role is uncertain. V was shortened by 1 base and J by 4 bases, with 5 bases between the two germline ends. The CDR3 length is 12 residues. DNA of the CDR3: TGCGCCAGCAGTCAATTCACTTACGAGCAGTACTTC. Its translation: CASSQFTYEQYF.

The chain carries TRBV10-1 and TRBJ2-1, with 9 nucleotides matching TRBD2. The V gene's germline CDR1 is WNHNN and CDR2 SYGVQD (reference sequence). With V trimmed by 9 bases and J by 9 bases, 9 bases remained unmatched. The CDR3 consists of 13 residues. The CDR3 sequence: CASQRISGSEQFF. The CDR3 region has the DNA TGCGCCAGTCAAAGAATTAGCGGGAGTGAGCAGTTCTTC.